This entry lists 25 T cell receptor beta chains sequenced from one sample in a study of cytomegalovirus exposure and HLA in healthy donors. PCR employed 60 Vbeta and 13 Jbeta primers. Sequencing was performed with immunoSEQ multiplex PCR; in TCRdb, only in-frame clones are kept and a portion is missing. The table shows 100,000 to 150,000 clones, with less than 80% occurring only once. Sequenced: PBMCs. The receptors were gathered from a female donor in good health and CMV-seropositive.

V is TRBV19 and J is TRBJ2-3; D is possibly TRBD1 (6 bases). Trimming took 6 bases from V and 6 from J, leaving 16 bases between them. The germline V gene has CDR1 LNHDA and CDR2 SQIVND (reference sequence). The CDR3 has 14 amino acids. This chain's CDR3 is CASSRTDPRDTQYF. Written as DNA, the CDR3 is TGTGCCAGTAGCCGGACAGATCCTCGGGATACGCAGTATTTT.

The gene calls are TRBV2 and TRBJ2-6; 10 bases are shared with TRBD1. V was pared by 6 bases and J by 2 bases, with 4 bases of the junction left unmatched. Germline values: CDR1 SNHLY, CDR2 FYNNEI. The CDR3 is made up of 16 amino acids. CDR3 protein: CASRPGQGAGANVLTF. The CDR3 coding sequence is TGTGCCAGCAGGCCCGGACAGGGGGCTGGGGCCAACGTCCTGACTTTC.

This chain connects TRBV5-1 to TRBJ1-6, with D unresolved. This CDR3 has 15 amino acids. Trimming pared 5 bases from V and 7 bases from J, leaving 16 bases between. Germline V lookup: CDR1 SGHRS, CDR2 YFSETQ. CDR3 loop: CASSEGPSGNSPLHF. The CDR3 region has the DNA TGCGCCAGCAGTGAAGGCCCCTCGGGGAATTCACCCCTCCACTTT.

The chain couples TRBV28 to TRBJ1-2; D perhaps matches TRBD1 (6 bases). The V end was cut by 7 bases, the J end by 4 bases, with 10 bases between. The CDR3 length is 12 residues. Germline lookup yields CDR1 MDHEN and CDR2 SYDVKM. This chain's CDR3 is CASTKGGYGYTF. The CDR3 bases are TGTGCCAGCACCAAAGGGGGCTATGGCTACACCTTC.

This chain uses TRBV29-1 with TRBJ2-3, with TRBD2 matching over 14 bases. The CDR3 totals 17 residues. In germline, CDR1 is SQVTM, CDR2 ANQGSEA. After removal of 3 bases from V and 8 bases from J, the junction contained 13 bases not matched to a gene. In DNA, the CDR3 is TGCAGCGTTGAGAGCAGGGAAGGGACTAGCGGGAGTTTTACGCAGTATTTT. It yields the protein CSVESREGTSGSFTQYF.

The chain recombines TRBV5-1 with TRBJ1-5; 7 nucleotides line up with TRBD1. This CDR3 contains 15 residues. The germline CDR1 and CDR2 sequences are SGHRS and YFSETQ. The junction had 5 bases not matched to a gene; V was cut back by 4 bases and J by 1 base. CDR3 sequence (DNA): TGCGCCAGCAGCCCGGGACAGATCAGCAATCAGCCCCAGCATTTT. The encoded protein is CASSPGQISNQPQHF.

The chain couples TRBV15 to TRBJ1-4; 7 nucleotides match TRBD1. The CDR3 runs to 16 residues. V lost 5 bases to trimming and J lost 5 bases; unmatched junction nucleotides: 11. CDR1 and CDR2 (germline): LNHNV, YYDKDF (reference sequence). The CDR3 spells CATSSPAQGGNEKLFF. As DNA, the CDR3 is TGTGCCACCAGCTCCCCGGCCCAGGGGGGAAATGAAAAACTGTTTTTT.

The chain combines TRBV5-4 with TRBJ2-7; 8 bases are shared with TRBD1. Germline CDR1 is SGHNT and CDR2 is YYREEE (reference sequence). The CDR3 consists of 14 residues. Trimming removed 2 bases from V and 3 bases from J; junction bases left unmatched: 4. CDR3 in DNA: TGTGCCAGCAGCTTAGCACAGGGGGTCTACGAGCAGTACTTC. Translated: CASSLAQGVYEQYF. Based on the CDR3 plus reference TRBV5-4 and TRBJ2-7, the full variable domain is ETGVTQSPTHLIKTRGQQVTLRCSSQSGHNTVSWYQQALGQGPQFIFQYYREEENGRGNFPPRFSGLQFPNYSSELNVNALELDDSALYLCASSLAQGVYEQYFGPGTRLTVT.

This clone has just a few counts. This chain joins TRBV7-6 and TRBJ1-4; 11 bases fit TRBD1. The CDR3 loop spans 14 amino acids. Germline V gene data show CDR1 as SGHVS and CDR2 as FNYEAQ. V was clipped by 4 bases and J by 7 bases; unmatched bases: 2. The CDR3 DNA is TGTGCCAGCAGCTCCGGGACAGGGGGTGAAAAACTGTTTTTT. Amino acid sequence: CASSSGTGGEKLFF.

This chain uses TRBV4-1 with TRBJ2-1; 16 bases map to TRBD2. Germline loops: CDR1 MGHRA, CDR2 YSYEKL. The V and J ends lost 3 bases and 9 bases, in that order; junction bases with no gene match: 5. This CDR3 is 16 amino acids long. CDR3 sequence reads: CASSHGTSGRVGEQFF. The CDR3 DNA is TGCGCCAGCAGCCACGGGACTAGCGGGAGGGTCGGTGAGCAGTTCTTC.

The chain uses TRBV4-1 and TRBJ1-2, with 7 bases that match TRBD1. With V trimmed by 3 bases and J by 4 bases, 2 bases remained unmatched. From germline, CDR1 is MGHRA and CDR2 YSYEKL. This CDR3 has 13 residues. CDR3 DNA sequence: TGCGCCAGCAGCCAGGGGGACAGCTATGGCTACACCTTC. It encodes CASSQGDSYGYTF.

The chain employs TRBV5-1 and TRBJ1-2; 11 bases match TRBD1. The ends lost 2 bases at V and 4 bases at J; junction bases unmatched: 13. The CDR3 extends over 18 amino acids. Germline-derived CDR1 and CDR2 are SGHRS and YFSETQ. This CDR3 reads CASSFSYGRTGGLYGYTF. The CDR3 DNA reads as TGCGCCAGCAGCTTTTCTTACGGGCGGACAGGGGGCCTCTATGGCTACACCTTC. The entire variable domain, with the rest obtained from reference TRBV5-1 and TRBJ1-2, is as follows: KAGVTQTPRYLIKTRGQQVTLSCSPISGHRSVSWYQQTPGQGLQFLFEYFSETQRNKGNFPGRFSGRQFSNSRSEMNVSTLELGDSALYLCASSFSYGRTGGLYGYTFGSGTRLTVV.

V usage is TRBV28 and J usage is TRBJ1-2, with D perhaps TRBD1 (6 bases). This CDR3 comprises 18 residues. CDR1 is MDHEN, CDR2 SYDVKM, per germline. The V gene lost 5 bases and the J gene lost 0 bases, with 22 bases spanning the gap. CDR3 bases: TGTGCCAGCAGTCTATCCACCCCCTACAGGGAAGCTAACTATGGCTACACCTTC. It specifies CASSLSTPYREANYGYTF.

In this sample, this clone turned up a few times. The chain joins TRBV5-1 to TRBJ2-7, with D uncertain. There are 12 residues in the CDR3. The V gene lost 1 base and the J gene lost 5 bases, with 7 bases spanning the gap. Germline CDR1 SGHRS, CDR2 YFSETQ. The chain's CDR3 is CASSLYQDEQYF. CDR3 sequence (DNA): TGCGCCAGCAGCTTGTATCAGGACGAGCAGTACTTC.

This clone was detected once. The J gene is TRBJ2-3, the V gene TRBV5-1, with D maybe TRBD1 (5 bases). The CDR3 covers 13 residues. V dropped 1 base and J dropped 4 bases, with 7 bases sitting between them. CDR1 SGHRS and CDR2 YFSETQ come from the germline V gene. DNA of the CDR3: TGCGCCAGCAGCTTGACAGGATCAGATACGCAGTATTTT. Its protein product is CASSLTGSDTQYF. Drawing the rest from reference TRBV5-1 and TRBJ2-3, the complete variable domain is KAGVTQTPRYLIKTRGQQVTLSCSPISGHRSVSWYQQTPGQGLQFLFEYFSETQRNKGNFPGRFSGRQFSNSRSEMNVSTLELGDSALYLCASSLTGSDTQYFGPGTRLTVL.

The chain has TRBV6-5 and TRBJ1-4; TRBD1 is a possible D gene (6 bases). CDR1 and CDR2 from the germline V gene are MNHEY and SVGAGI. Trimming pared 7 bases from V and 6 bases from J, leaving 18 bases between. The CDR3 runs 15 residues. This CDR3 is CASIWSGTRDEKLFF. The CDR3 region has the DNA TGTGCCAGCATTTGGTCGGGGACAAGGGATGAAAAACTGTTTTTT.

The J gene is TRBJ1-1, the V gene TRBV5-6, with a weak D call TRBD1 (5 bases). Per germline, CDR1 SGHDT and CDR2 YYEEEE. Trimming shortened V by 1 base and J by 0 bases, and 10 bases separated the two germline ends. The CDR3 extends over 15 amino acids. The DNA of the CDR3 is TGTGCCAGCAGCTTGAGGGGTACCGTGAACACTGAAGCTTTCTTT. It yields the protein CASSLRGTVNTEAFF.

The J gene is TRBJ2-2, the V gene TRBV6-6; D possibly corresponds to TRBD2 (6 bases). This CDR3 region has 16 residues. V was cut by 6 bases and J by 6 bases, with 20 bases left in between. Germline V gives CDR1 MNHNY, CDR2 SVGAGI (reference sequence). The chain's CDR3 is CASRPGTLGHPGELFF. DNA for the CDR3: TGTGCCAGCAGACCCGGGACTCTGGGGCACCCCGGGGAGCTGTTTTTT.

The V call is TRBV5-5, the J call TRBJ2-1; 10 bases align to TRBD2. The germline gives CDR1 SGHKS, CDR2 YYEKEE (reference sequence). The CDR3 runs 15 residues. Trimming at V came to 5 bases and at J to 3 bases, leaving 5 bases not matched to a gene. CDR3 DNA sequence: TGTGCCAGCAGACACACTAGCGGGAACTACAATGAGCAGTTCTTC. It specifies CASRHTSGNYNEQFF.

The count of this clone is one. The chain joins TRBV9 to TRBJ2-3, with D unresolved. Germline V CDR1 and CDR2: SGDLS, YYNGEE. The CDR3 runs 15 residues. The germline V and J ends were trimmed by 2 bases and 3 bases, with 13 bases remaining between them. CDR3 nucleotides: TGTGCCAGCAGCGTCGATCATGCGGAAACAGATACGCAGTATTTT. Amino acids: CASSVDHAETDTQYF.

As for this clone: Other DNA sequences from this sample encode an identical CDR3 as well. V usage is TRBV18 and J usage is TRBJ2-1; TRBD1 is a possible D gene (5 bases). Trimming cost V 3 bases and J 5 bases, with 8 bases left between them. This CDR3 spans 13 amino acids. The V gene's germline CDR1 is KGHSH and CDR2 LQKENI. Here the CDR3 reads CASSPGLNNEQFF. CDR3 sequence (DNA): TGTGCCAGCTCACCGGGGCTGAACAATGAGCAGTTCTTC.

This chain links TRBV6-1 with TRBJ2-3, with D possibly matching TRBD1 (6 bases). This CDR3 comprises 14 residues. Germline loops: CDR1 MNHNS, CDR2 SASEGT. Trimming removed 2 bases at V and 5 bases at J, with 11 bases between. CDR3 amino acids: CASSENPTGDTQYF. The CDR3 DNA follows: TGTGCCAGCAGTGAAAACCCGACAGGAGATACGCAGTATTTT.

The chain recombines TRBV2 with TRBJ2-2; TRBD1 might be the D (5 bases). CDR3 length: 16 amino acids. Trimming left V 6 bases short and J 1 base short, with 15 bases between. Germline CDR1 SNHLY, CDR2 FYNNEI. The CDR3 DNA reads TGTGCCAGCAGCCAAGAACGACAGAAGAACACCGGGGAGCTGTTTTTT. Protein sequence: CASSQERQKNTGELFF.

This clone has just a few counts. The DNA of the CDR3 is TGCGCCAGCAGTGGTGGACAGGGCACCAACATTCAGTACTTC. The encoded protein is CASSGGQGTNIQYF. The chain couples TRBV10-2 to TRBJ2-4, with 8 positions matching TRBD1. CDR1 and CDR2 (germline): WSHSY, SAAADI. J lost 7 bases, V lost 4 bases, and 6 bases had no gene match. CDR3 length equals 14 residues.

The chain couples TRBV18 to TRBJ2-7; 9 bases are shared with TRBD2. The CDR3 has 16 residues. CDR1 KGHSH and CDR2 LQKENI come from the germline V gene. Trimming removed 2 bases from V and 2 bases from J; junction bases left unmatched: 7. The CDR3 here is CASSPALAGYTYEQYF. The CDR3 DNA reads TGTGCCAGCTCACCAGCCCTAGCGGGATATACCTACGAGCAGTACTTC.